This T cell receptor beta chain is from a study of T cell responses to AZD1222 COVID-19 vaccine. Broader study findings: As reported, nearly half of all spike-specific TCRs target variant regions that are unmutated.

Germline CDR1 reads SGHVS; CDR2 reads FQNEAQ. V lost 6 bases, J lost 5 bases, and 8 bases stayed unmatched. The CDR3 covers 15 residues. With regard to this clone: The antigen is undetermined.

This table comes from immunoSEQ multiplex PCR, and its TCRdb copy is limited to in-frame clones, with some not included. The table shows 130,000 to 150,000 clones, with 88% occurring only once. Specimen: peripheral blood, collected 28 days after the second dose of the MenACWY control vaccine. The receptor comes from an adult who received the MenACWY meningococcal vaccine as a control. The rearrangement uses TRBV7-8 and TRBJ2-1, with 9 bases identical to TRBD1. The CDR3 DNA is TGTGCCAGCAGGGGCGGACAGGGGATTGACAATGAGCAGTTCTTC. Its translation: CASRGGQGIDNEQFF.